This T cell receptor beta chain was identified during a study of technical replicates of blood from several donors. Profiled with immunoSEQ multiplex PCR; TCRdb holds only in-frame clones, not every one. The sample includes about 44,000 clones, over 95% of them seen just once. Germline lookup yields CDR1 SQVTM and CDR2 ANQGSEA. The CDR3 has 14 residues. V was cut by 3 bases and J by 0 bases, with 9 bases left in between. The sequenced sample consisted of T cells isolated from PBMCs. This TCR came from a human donor in good health. The chain is built from TRBV29-1 and TRBJ2-1; D possibly corresponds to TRBD2 (6 bases). CDR3 protein: CSVEGGNSYNEQFF. The CDR3 DNA reads as TGCAGCGTTGAGGGGGGTAACTCCTACAATGAGCAGTTCTTC.